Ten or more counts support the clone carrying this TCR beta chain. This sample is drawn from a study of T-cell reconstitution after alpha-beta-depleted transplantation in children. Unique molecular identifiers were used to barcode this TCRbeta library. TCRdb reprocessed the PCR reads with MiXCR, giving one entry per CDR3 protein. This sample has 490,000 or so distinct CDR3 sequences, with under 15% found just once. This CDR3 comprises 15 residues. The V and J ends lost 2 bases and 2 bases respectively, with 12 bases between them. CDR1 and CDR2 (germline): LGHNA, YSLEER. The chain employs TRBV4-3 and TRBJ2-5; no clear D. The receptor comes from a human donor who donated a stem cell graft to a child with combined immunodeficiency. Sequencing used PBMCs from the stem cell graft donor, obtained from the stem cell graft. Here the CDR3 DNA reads TGCGCCAGCAGCCAAACCCTAGGGCAGCAAGAGACCCAGTACTTC. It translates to CASSQTLGQQETQYF.